This T cell receptor beta chain was sequenced for a study of molecular identifiers for immune sequencing clone quantification. Background on the study: In replicates, RNA from about 20,000 or 100,000 naive CD8 cells was split five ways, four sequenced. Study-wide results and limits: Highly expanded clones may be undercounted when identical TCR molecules share barcodes. Effector cells kept over 98% of their molecules in clones above 20 RNA copies, while naive cells kept under 1% there.

V lost 1 base, J lost 8 bases, and 7 bases stayed unmatched. CDR3 length equals 14 residues. The germline V gene has CDR1 SEHNR and CDR2 FQNEAQ (reference sequence). One entry per CDR3 protein, called by TCRdb with MiXCR from the PCR reads. In the table there are 63,000 or so distinct CDR3 sequences, around a sixth of which are singletons. This clonotype was detected many times. Antigen unknown. Naive CD8 T cells, phenotype CD8+CD4-CCR7+CD45RA+, were sorted. The chain has TRBV7-9 and TRBJ1-1; 7 nucleotides match TRBD1. The TCR was taken from a human donor in good health. Some libraries in this study had Jurkat cell RNA spiked in. Sequenced: naive CD8+ T cells from blood, with Jurkat cell RNA spiked in. Noted subset: FACS-sorted CD8+CD4-CCR7+CD45RA+ naive T cells. This CDR3 is CASSLGQGRGEAFF. The CDR3, as DNA: TGTGCCAGCAGCTTAGGACAGGGTAGAGGAGAAGCTTTCTTT.